This T cell receptor (beta chain) emerged from a study of T-cell memory formation after mild COVID-19. Overall study results and limits: Nothing showed for sure that second-wave clones peaking on day 37 were SARS-CoV-2 specific.

V was pared by 2 bases and J by 0 bases, with 6 bases between. Germline lookup yields CDR1 SGDLS and CDR2 YYNGEE. CDR3 length: 15 amino acids. TCRdb itself ran the 5' RACE reads through MiXCR, one entry per CDR3 protein. The table has around 340,000 distinct CDR3 sequences, approximately 15% seen once. Regarding this clonotype: Its target is not known.

The receptor comes from a man in his late teens or twenties who had mild COVID-19 (a few samples of this study predate the infection). Cell type and time point are not known. The sample was PBMCs or a T cell subset sorted from them (not recorded which). The chain recombines TRBV9 with TRBJ2-6; unclear D gene. The CDR3 nucleotides are TGTGCCAGCAGCGTCACAAGCTCTGGGGCCAACGTCCTGACTTTC. It yields the protein CASSVTSSGANVLTF.